The T cell receptor (beta chain) described here comes from a study of blood T cell repertoires in COVID-19. Using immunoSEQ multiplex PCR, the repertoire was profiled, and TCRdb retains in-frame clones only, with some absent. Of 220,000 or so clones listed, about 84% are singletons. Enrolled through a virtual design, the participants were between roughly 18 and 95 years of age and came from 24 US areas. Among Cohort 3 donors, those recovered had two negative PCRs, clearance, or symptom resolution. The CDR3 runs 13 residues. Trimming took off 7 bases at V and 4 bases at J, with 13 bases between the two ends. Germline CDR1 reads LNHNV; CDR2 reads YYDKDF (reference sequence).

The sequenced material came from PBMCs or T cells enriched from blood (not recorded which). This clonotype was obtained from a woman aged 45-65 years who had recovered from COVID-19. The rearrangement joins TRBV15 to TRBJ1-2, with D maybe TRBD1 (5 bases). The CDR3 DNA is TGTGCCACCAACGTCAGGGTAGGCTATGGCTACACCTTC. Its translation: CATNVRVGYGYTF.